The 27 T cell receptor beta chains below were found in one sample sequenced in a study of T cell changes during pregnancy in multiple sclerosis. The repertoire was sequenced with immunoSEQ multiplex PCR; TCRdb's copy has only in-frame clones and lacks some. Among around 57,000 clones listed, approximately 91% were seen once. Sequenced here: peripheral blood, sampled in the second trimester of pregnancy. The origin of the receptors is a female donor with multiple sclerosis, enrolled in a pregnancy study.

In nucleotides, the CDR3 is TGTGCCAGCAGCTTGGGGCCGGGGGGGATTAACACTGAAGCTTTCTTT. Translating it yields CASSLGPGGINTEAFF. The chain carries TRBV5-6 and TRBJ1-1, with a tentative D call TRBD1 (5 bases). V was clipped by 0 bases and J by 2 bases, with 14 bases between them. The CDR3 sequence is 16 residues long. Germline CDR1 reads SGHDT; CDR2 reads YYEEEE.

The chain links TRBV9 to TRBJ1-1, with D possibly being TRBD1 (5 bases). V was shortened by 2 bases and J by 3 bases, with 8 bases between the two germline ends. The CDR3 runs to 13 residues. Germline loops: CDR1 SGDLS, CDR2 YYNGEE. This chain's CDR3 is CASSVDIYTEAFF. CDR3 in DNA: TGTGCCAGCAGCGTGGACATATACACTGAAGCTTTCTTT.

This clone was recorded only once. The rearrangement joins TRBV11-2 to TRBJ1-4; D may be TRBD1 (6 bases). The CDR3 length is 12 residues. Germline V gives CDR1 SGHAT, CDR2 FQNNGV. V lost 8 bases to trimming and J lost 4 bases, with 8 bases between them. The CDR3 protein is CASGQFNEKLFF. The CDR3 DNA reads TGTGCCAGCGGACAGTTTAATGAAAAACTGTTTTTT.

The chain carries TRBV2 and TRBJ1-2; the D is unclear. The ends were cut back, 3 bases at V and 7 bases at J, with 12 bases in the middle. CDR3 length: 13 residues. The germline V gene has CDR1 SNHLY and CDR2 FYNNEI. In nucleotides, the CDR3 is TGTGCCAGCAGTGATACGGGAACGAGTGGCTACACCTTC. This encodes CASSDTGTSGYTF.

J is TRBJ2-3 and V is TRBV2; weak D call: TRBD1 (6 bases). Trimming pared 2 bases from V and 6 bases from J, leaving 18 bases between. CDR3 length: 16 amino acids. Germline CDR1 reads SNHLY; CDR2 reads FYNNEI. The CDR3 sequence is CASSEWAGDGSDTQYF. Written as DNA, the CDR3 is TGTGCCAGCAGTGAATGGGCAGGGGATGGGTCGGATACGCAGTATTTT.

The V call is TRBV18, the J call TRBJ2-5; 10 bases are shared with TRBD1. CDR1 is KGHSH, CDR2 LQKENI, per germline. This CDR3 contains 16 residues. The V segment lost 0 bases and the J segment 6 bases; nucleotides outside the gene matches: 7. The CDR3: CASSPPTGGSGKTQYF. The CDR3, as DNA: TGTGCCAGCTCACCACCGACAGGGGGCAGCGGAAAGACCCAGTACTTC.

The V and J genes are TRBV7-9 and TRBJ1-1; maybe TRBD1 (5 bases). Deletions cut 5 bases from V and 6 bases from J, with 19 bases between. This CDR3 is built from 15 residues. Germline V lookup: CDR1 SEHNR, CDR2 FQNEAQ (reference sequence). The CDR3 reads CASSLMQGPRAEAFF. CDR3 DNA sequence: TGTGCCAGCAGCCTTATGCAGGGCCCGCGCGCTGAAGCTTTCTTT.

The gene calls are TRBV27 and TRBJ2-2; 7 bases align to TRBD1. Losses at the gene ends were 5 bases for V and 5 bases for J; bases not matched to a gene: 11. The germline V gene has CDR1 MNHEY and CDR2 SMNVEV (reference sequence). This CDR3 has 16 amino acids. As DNA, the CDR3 is TGTGCCAGCAGTCCCCTGACAGGGTCGGGGACCGGGGAGCTGTTTTTT. Translation: CASSPLTGSGTGELFF.

As for this clone: Its ends do not fully match the called genes, so a read error is possible. The rearrangement links TRBV5-1 to TRBJ1-6; D call uncertain. Germline-derived CDR1 and CDR2 are SGHRS and YFSETQ. This CDR3 is built from 14 residues. CDR3 in amino acids: CSRSAVLGGSPLHF. The CDR3 nucleotides read TGCTCCAGGAGCGCCGTATTGGGAGGATCACCCCTCCACTTT.

The chain is built from TRBV5-4 and TRBJ2-7; 7 bases are a match to TRBD1. Unmatched junction bases numbered 6, after V lost 4 bases and J lost 11 bases. The CDR3 runs 11 residues. Looked up from germline, CDR1 is SGHNT and CDR2 is YYREEE (reference sequence). The CDR3 DNA follows: TGTGCCAGCAGCGGGATCGGGACAGAGTACTTC. It yields the protein CASSGIGTEYF.

The rearrangement joins TRBV28 to TRBJ1-1; 10 bases fit TRBD1. The CDR3 extends over 15 amino acids. Germline assignment: CDR1 MDHEN and CDR2 SYDVKM. Trimming took 5 bases from V and 5 from J; bases not matched to a gene: 8. This chain's CDR3 is CASSPQTGGGTEAFF. The CDR3 coding sequence is TGTGCCAGCAGTCCTCAGACAGGGGGCGGAACTGAAGCTTTCTTT. Complete variable domain (other parts from reference TRBV28 and TRBJ1-1): DVKVTQSSRYLVKRTGEKVFLECVQDMDHENMFWYRQDPGLGLRLIYFSYDVKMKEKGDIPEGYSVSREKKERFSLILESASTNQTSMYLCASSPQTGGGTEAFFGQGTRLTVV.

This clone was counted between two and nine times. The chain employs TRBV5-1 and TRBJ1-1; TRBD1 might be the D (5 bases). Germline V gene sequence: CDR1 SGHRS, CDR2 YFSETQ. This CDR3 has 14 residues. V was clipped by 5 bases and J by 0 bases, with 11 bases between them. The CDR3 protein is CASRGEVMNTEAFF. The CDR3 DNA follows: TGCGCCAGCAGGGGGGAGGTCATGAACACTGAAGCTTTCTTT.

This chain uses TRBV19 with TRBJ2-7, with 8 bases matching TRBD1. The CDR3 is made up of 15 amino acids. Unmatched junction bases numbered 7, after V lost 3 bases and J lost 3 bases. Germline V gene lookup returns CDR1 LNHDA and CDR2 SQIVND (reference sequence). The CDR3 DNA reads TGTGCCAGTAGTATGCCGGGACAGGTCCTCTACGAGCAGTACTTC. This codes for CASSMPGQVLYEQYF.

The chain links TRBV6-6 to TRBJ1-5; 7 nucleotides line up with TRBD1. Germline V CDR1 and CDR2: MNHNY, SVGAGI (reference sequence). The CDR3 length is 15 residues. The junction had 4 bases not matched to a gene; V was cut back by 2 bases and J by 3 bases. CDR3 in amino acids: CASSYQQGINQPQHF. CDR3 DNA: TGTGCCAGCAGTTACCAACAGGGGATCAATCAGCCCCAGCATTTT.

The chain recombines TRBV4-1 with TRBJ2-7; possibly TRBD1 for D (5 bases). This CDR3 is built from 16 residues. Germline lookup yields CDR1 MGHRA and CDR2 YSYEKL. Trimming pared 0 bases from V and 1 base from J, leaving 13 bases between. CDR3 DNA sequence: TGCGCCAGCAGCCAAGATCTCAGGGCTAAGTCCTACGAGCAGTACTTC. It encodes CASSQDLRAKSYEQYF.

V gene TRBV5-1 combines with J gene TRBJ2-7; 10 nucleotides line up with TRBD1. The trim removed 4 bases at V and 1 base at J, leaving 5 bases unmatched. The CDR3 contains 15 residues. Germline V lookup: CDR1 SGHRS, CDR2 YFSETQ. CDR3 DNA sequence: TGCGCCAGCAGCAGAGAGGACAGGGGGTCCTACGAGCAGTACTTC. Protein: CASSREDRGSYEQYF.

A few counts support this clone. CDR3 coding DNA: TGTGCCAGTAGGACAGGGCGTAATTCACCCCTCCACTTT. This sequence encodes CASRTGRNSPLHF. V usage is TRBV28 and J usage is TRBJ1-6; 8 bases match TRBD1. The CDR3 totals 13 residues. With 9 bases clipped from V and 6 bases from J, the junction kept 4 bases outside the gene matches. Germline CDR1 MDHEN, CDR2 SYDVKM.

The chain couples TRBV5-6 to TRBJ2-3; the D gene is possibly TRBD2 (6 bases). The CDR3 sequence is 16 residues long. V lost 2 bases and J 6 bases, leaving 19 bases between the germline ends. Germline values: CDR1 SGHDT, CDR2 YYEEEE. Written as DNA, the CDR3 is TGTGCCAGCAGCTTTGTACTAGCATCAAATAGGGATACGCAGTATTTT. Encoded protein: CASSFVLASNRDTQYF.

This rearrangement joins TRBV13 to TRBJ2-1; TRBD2 matches at 9 bases. V lost 3 bases, J lost 0 bases, and 6 bases stayed unmatched. This CDR3 contains 17 residues. Germline-derived CDR1 and CDR2 are PRHDT and FYEKMQ (reference sequence). The CDR3 nucleotides read TGTGCCAGCAGCTTCTGGGCGGGGGGGGACTCCTACAATGAGCAGTTCTTC. Protein product: CASSFWAGGDSYNEQFF.

In DNA, the CDR3 is TGCGCCAGCAGCTTGATAATGGGGGCGGACACTGAAGCTTTCTTT. It specifies CASSLIMGADTEAFF. The rearrangement joins TRBV5-1 to TRBJ1-1, with D perhaps matching TRBD1 (6 bases). The CDR3 is made up of 15 amino acids. Trimming removed 1 base from V and 3 bases from J, with 13 bases in between. The germline CDR1 and CDR2 sequences are SGHRS and YFSETQ. Full variable domain (remainder filled in from reference TRBV5-1 and TRBJ1-1): KAGVTQTPRYLIKTRGQQVTLSCSPISGHRSVSWYQQTPGQGLQFLFEYFSETQRNKGNFPGRFSGRQFSNSRSEMNVSTLELGDSALYLCASSLIMGADTEAFFGQGTRLTVV.

The chain recombines TRBV11-3 with TRBJ2-1; 9 nucleotides align to TRBD2. V lost 0 bases, J lost 3 bases, and 3 bases stayed unmatched. CDR1 is SGHNT and CDR2 is YENEEA in the germline V gene. This CDR3 spans 16 amino acids. CDR3 protein: CASSLEAGGVYNEQFF. The CDR3 nucleotides are TGTGCCAGCAGCTTAGAAGCGGGGGGCGTCTACAATGAGCAGTTCTTC.

The rearrangement uses TRBV2 and TRBJ1-5, with D hard to call. The germline CDR1 and CDR2 sequences are SNHLY and FYNNEI. CDR3 length: 15 residues. V shed 5 bases and J shed 4 bases, with 15 bases lying between them. In DNA form, the CDR3 reads TGTGCCAGCAGTCCCGACGGGTTTGGAAATCAGCCCCAGCATTTT. Protein product: CASSPDGFGNQPQHF.

The CDR3 DNA follows: TGTGCCAGCAGTGACTTCCCTCAGGCGTGGCAGCCCCAGCATTTT. Translating it yields CASSDFPQAWQPQHF. The chain carries TRBV6-1 and TRBJ1-5; unclear D gene. CDR1 and CDR2 from the germline V gene are MNHNS and SASEGT. This CDR3 comprises 15 residues. V lost 3 bases and J 7 bases, leaving 16 bases between the germline ends.

J is TRBJ2-1 and V is TRBV7-3; 9 nucleotides agree with TRBD2. Trimming at V came to 3 bases and at J to 5 bases, leaving 8 bases not matched to a gene. The length of the CDR3 is 16 residues. Looked up from germline, CDR1 is SGHTA and CDR2 is FQGTGA. The CDR3 protein is CASSFHSRTSDNEQFF. Written as DNA, the CDR3 is TGTGCCAGCAGCTTTCACAGCAGGACTAGCGACAATGAGCAGTTCTTC.

This rearrangement joins TRBV15 to TRBJ1-1; D unclear. V lost 3 bases to trimming and J lost 5 bases, with 13 bases between them. The CDR3 contains 14 residues. Germline values: CDR1 LNHNV, CDR2 YYDKDF (reference sequence). The CDR3: CATSRARVWTEAFF. The CDR3 DNA is TGTGCCACCAGCAGGGCCCGGGTGTGGACTGAAGCTTTCTTT. The full variable domain, with the rest looked up from reference TRBV15 and TRBJ1-1, is DAMVIQNPRYQVTQFGKPVTLSCSQTLNHNVMYWYQQKSSQAPKLLFHYYDKDFNNEADTPDNFQSRRPNTSFCFLDIRSPGLGDTAMYLCATSRARVWTEAFFGQGTRLTVV.

The chain links TRBV5-1 to TRBJ2-3; TRBD1 aligns across 8 bases. Trimming at V came to 2 bases and at J to 4 bases, leaving 3 bases not matched to a gene. Germline CDR1 SGHRS, CDR2 YFSETQ. The CDR3 has 14 amino acids. The CDR3 region has the DNA TGCGCCAGCAGCTTAGGACAGGGACCAGATACGCAGTATTTT. It specifies CASSLGQGPDTQYF.

V is TRBV7-9 and J is TRBJ1-6; possible D gene TRBD1, 5 bases. Trimming took off 2 bases at V and 5 bases at J, with 19 bases between the two ends. This CDR3 region has 18 residues. In germline, CDR1 is SEHNR, CDR2 FQNEAQ (reference sequence). The CDR3 loop reads CASSLRTYLGVDNSPLHF. CDR3 bases: TGTGCCAGCAGCTTACGGACATACCTTGGGGTCGATAATTCACCCCTCCACTTT. Looking up the rest from reference TRBV7-9 and TRBJ1-6 gives the full variable domain: DTGVSQNPRHKITKRGQNVTFRCDPISEHNRLYWYRQTLGQGPEFLTYFQNEAQLEKSRLLSDRFSAERPKGSFSTLEIQRTEQGDSAMYLCASSLRTYLGVDNSPLHFGNGTRLTVT.